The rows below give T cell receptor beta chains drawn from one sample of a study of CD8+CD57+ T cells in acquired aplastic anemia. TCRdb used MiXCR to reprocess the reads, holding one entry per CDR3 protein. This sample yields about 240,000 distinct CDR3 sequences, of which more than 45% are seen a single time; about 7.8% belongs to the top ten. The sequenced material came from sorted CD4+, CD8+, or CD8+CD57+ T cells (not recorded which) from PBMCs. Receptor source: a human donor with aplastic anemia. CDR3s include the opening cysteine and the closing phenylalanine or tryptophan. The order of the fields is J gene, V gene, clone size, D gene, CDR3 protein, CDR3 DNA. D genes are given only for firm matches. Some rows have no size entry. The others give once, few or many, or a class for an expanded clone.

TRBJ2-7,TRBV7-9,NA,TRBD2,CASSRTSGRERYEQYF,TGTGCCAGCAGCAGGACTAGCGGGAGGGAGAGGTACGAGCAGTACTTC
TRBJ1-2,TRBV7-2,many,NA,CASSRRRSDSDYGYTF,TGTGCCAGCAGTCGACGCAGGTCGGATTCTGACTATGGCTACACCTTC
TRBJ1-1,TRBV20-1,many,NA,CSARNVRYSVAFF,TGCAGTGCTAGAAATGTTCGGTACAGCGTCGCTTTCTTT
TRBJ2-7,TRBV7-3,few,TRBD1,CASSSTGGYEQYF,TGTGCCAGCAGCTCGACAGGGGGATACGAGCAGTACTTC
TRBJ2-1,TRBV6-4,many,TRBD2,CASSESGGAGDEQFF,TGTGCCAGCAGCGAAAGCGGGGGGGCTGGAGATGAGCAGTTCTTC
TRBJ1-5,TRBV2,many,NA,CASSEALRGALDQPQHF,TGTGCCAGCAGTGAAGCGCTTCGAGGGGCGCTTGATCAGCCCCAGCATTTT
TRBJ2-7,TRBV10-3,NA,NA,CAISDGQSYEQYF,TGTGCCATCAGTGATGGACAGTCCTACGAGCAGTACTTC
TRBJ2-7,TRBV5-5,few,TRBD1,CASSPDRVFLYEQYF,TGTGCCAGCAGCCCGGACAGGGTTTTCCTTTACGAGCAGTACTTC
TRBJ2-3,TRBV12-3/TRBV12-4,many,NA,CASSFSADTQYF,TGTGCCAGCAGTTTTAGCGCCGATACGCAGTATTTT
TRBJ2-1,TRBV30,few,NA,CAWSGSSYNEQFF,TGTGCCTGGTCAGGATCCTCCTACAATGAGCAGTTCTTC
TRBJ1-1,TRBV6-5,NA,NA,CASSYSTGNWLNTEAFF,TGTGCCAGCAGTTACTCGACAGGTAATTGGCTGAACACTGAAGCTTTCTTT
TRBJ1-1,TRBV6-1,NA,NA,CASSDQGNTEAFF,TGTGCCAGCAGTGACCAAGGGAACACTGAAGCTTTCTTT
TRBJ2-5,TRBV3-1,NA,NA,CASSQGFSRFGVGETQYF,TGTGCCAGCAGCCAAGGGTTTAGTAGATTTGGGGTAGGAGAGACCCAGTACTTC
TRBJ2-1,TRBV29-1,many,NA,CSVEGGLPYNEQFF,TGCAGCGTTGAAGGTGGTTTACCCTACAATGAGCAGTTCTTC
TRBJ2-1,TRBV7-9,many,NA,CASSLAADDSFF,TGTGCCAGCAGCTTAGCGGCGGATGACTCCTTCTTC
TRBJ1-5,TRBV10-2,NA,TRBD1,CASSESTGSGNQPQHF,TGCGCCAGCAGTGAGTCGACAGGGTCGGGCAATCAGCCCCAGCATTTT
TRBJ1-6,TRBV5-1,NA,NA,CASSLAGYFSPLHF,TGCGCCAGCAGCTTGGCAGGGTACTTTTCACCCCTCCACTTT
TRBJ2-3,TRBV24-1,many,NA,CATSDFISSSTDTQYF,TGTGCCACCAGTGATTTTATTTCTTCTAGCACAGATACGCAGTATTTT
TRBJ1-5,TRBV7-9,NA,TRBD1,CASSFGQGRSNQPQHF,TGTGCCAGCAGCTTTGGACAGGGCCGGAGTAATCAGCCCCAGCATTTT
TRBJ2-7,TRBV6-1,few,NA,CASSIIRGQLYEQYF,TGTGCCAGCAGCATAATAAGGGGACAACTCTACGAGCAGTACTTC
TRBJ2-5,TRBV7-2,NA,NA,CASSPETSQETQYF,TGTGCCAGCAGCCCAGAGACTAGCCAAGAGACCCAGTACTTC
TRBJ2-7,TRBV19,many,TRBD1,CASSIQDRGADEQYF,TGTGCCAGTAGTATTCAGGACAGGGGAGCAGACGAGCAGTACTTC
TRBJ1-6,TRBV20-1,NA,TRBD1,CSAREADRVNSPLHF,TGCAGTGCTAGAGAAGCGGACAGGGTTAATTCACCCCTCCACTTT
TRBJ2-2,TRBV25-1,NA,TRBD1,CASSVLSTGGIGKLFF,TGTGCCAGCAGTGTACTTTCGACAGGGGGGATCGGAAAGCTGTTTTTT
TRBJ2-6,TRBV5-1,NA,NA,CASSQGHGANVLTF,TGCGCCAGCAGCCAAGGCCACGGAGCCAACGTCCTGACTTTC
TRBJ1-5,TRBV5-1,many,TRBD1,CASSTGTGSDQPQHF,TGCGCCAGCAGTACCGGGACAGGGTCCGATCAGCCCCAGCATTTT
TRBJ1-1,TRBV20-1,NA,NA,CSAIRNTEAFF,TGCAGTGCTATAAGGAACACTGAAGCTTTCTTT
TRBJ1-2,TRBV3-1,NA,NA,CASSPQDKGGYTF,TGTGCCAGCAGCCCCCAAGACAAGGGCGGCTACACCTTC
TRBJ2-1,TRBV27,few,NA,CASRTGTEYNEQFF,TGTGCCAGCAGGACCGGGACGGAATACAATGAGCAGTTCTTC
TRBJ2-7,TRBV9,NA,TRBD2,CASSWRGEGYEQYF,TGTGCCAGCAGTTGGCGGGGGGAGGGTTACGAGCAGTACTTC
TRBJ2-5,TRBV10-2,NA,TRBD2,CASRTGGGVLETQYF,TGCGCCAGCAGGACTGGCGGGGGGGTTCTGGAGACCCAGTACTTC
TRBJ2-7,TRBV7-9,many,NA,CASSLAPGQTYEQYF,TGTGCCAGCAGCTTAGCCCCTGGACAAACCTACGAGCAGTACTTC
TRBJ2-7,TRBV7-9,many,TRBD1,CASSPEDRSYEQYF,TGTGCCAGCAGCCCCGAGGACAGGTCCTACGAGCAGTACTTC
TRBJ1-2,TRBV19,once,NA,CASSNPGQGGGYTF,TGTGCCAGTAGTAATCCGGGACAAGGGGGAGGCTACACCTTC
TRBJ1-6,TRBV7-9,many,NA,CASSLAQWSSYNSPLHF,TGTGCCAGCAGCTTAGCGCAGTGGAGCTCCTATAATTCACCCCTCCACTTT
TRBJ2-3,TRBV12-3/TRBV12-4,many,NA,CASSEIGDTQYF,TGTGCCAGCAGTGAAATCGGGGATACGCAGTATTTT
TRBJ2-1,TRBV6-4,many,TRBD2,CASSDSTSGSNEQFF,TGTGCCAGCAGTGACTCGACTAGCGGGAGCAATGAGCAGTTCTTC
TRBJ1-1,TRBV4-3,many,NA,CASSQDAAGEAFF,TGCGCCAGCAGCCAAGATGCGGCAGGGGAAGCTTTCTTT
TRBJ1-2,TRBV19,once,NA,CASSMPSYGYTF,TGTGCCAGTAGTATGCCCTCTTATGGCTACACCTTC
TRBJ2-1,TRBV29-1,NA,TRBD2,CSAGTSPSSYNEQFF,TGCAGCGCCGGGACTAGCCCTAGCTCCTACAATGAGCAGTTCTTC
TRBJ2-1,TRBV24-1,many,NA,CATYKDNEQFF,TGTGCCACCTACAAAGACAATGAGCAGTTCTTC
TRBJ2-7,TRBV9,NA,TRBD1,CASRPRQGVDEQYF,TGTGCCAGCCGTCCCCGGCAGGGGGTCGACGAGCAGTACTTC